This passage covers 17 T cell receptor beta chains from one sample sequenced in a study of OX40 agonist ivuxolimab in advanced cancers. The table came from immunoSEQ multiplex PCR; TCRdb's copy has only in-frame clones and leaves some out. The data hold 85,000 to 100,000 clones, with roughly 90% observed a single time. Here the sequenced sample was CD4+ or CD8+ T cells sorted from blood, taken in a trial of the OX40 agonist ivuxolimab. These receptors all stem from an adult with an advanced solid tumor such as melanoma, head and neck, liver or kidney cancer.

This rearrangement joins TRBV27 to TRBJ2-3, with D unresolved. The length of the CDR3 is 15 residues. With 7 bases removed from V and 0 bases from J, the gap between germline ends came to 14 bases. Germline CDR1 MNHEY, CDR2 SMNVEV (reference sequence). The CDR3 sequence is CASILFPGSTDTQYF. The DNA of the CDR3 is TGTGCCAGCATCCTCTTTCCTGGCAGCACAGATACGCAGTATTTT.

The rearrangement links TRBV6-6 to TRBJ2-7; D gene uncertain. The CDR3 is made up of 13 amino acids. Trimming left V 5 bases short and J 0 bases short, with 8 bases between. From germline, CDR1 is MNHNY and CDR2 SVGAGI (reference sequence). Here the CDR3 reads CASSRRDSYEQYF. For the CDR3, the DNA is TGTGCCAGCAGTAGAAGGGACTCCTACGAGCAGTACTTC.

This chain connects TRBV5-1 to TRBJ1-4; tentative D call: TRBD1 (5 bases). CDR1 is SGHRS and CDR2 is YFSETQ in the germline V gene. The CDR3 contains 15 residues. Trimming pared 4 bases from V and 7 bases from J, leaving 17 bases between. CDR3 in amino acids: CASSLGSGGAEKLFF. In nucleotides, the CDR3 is TGCGCCAGCAGCCTGGGATCCGGAGGGGCTGAAAAACTGTTTTTT.

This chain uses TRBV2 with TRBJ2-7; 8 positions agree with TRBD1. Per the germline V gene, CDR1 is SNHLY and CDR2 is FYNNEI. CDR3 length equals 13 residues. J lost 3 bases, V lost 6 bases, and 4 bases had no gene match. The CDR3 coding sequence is TGTGCCAGCAGAGGACAGGGCGGCTACGAGCAGTACTTC. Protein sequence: CASRGQGGYEQYF.

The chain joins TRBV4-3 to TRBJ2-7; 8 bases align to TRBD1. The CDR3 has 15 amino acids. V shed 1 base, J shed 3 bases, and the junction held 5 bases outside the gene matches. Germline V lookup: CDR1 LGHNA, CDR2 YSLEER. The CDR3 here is CASSQAGTGNYEQYF. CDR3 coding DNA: TGCGCCAGCAGCCAAGCTGGGACAGGCAACTACGAGCAGTACTTC.

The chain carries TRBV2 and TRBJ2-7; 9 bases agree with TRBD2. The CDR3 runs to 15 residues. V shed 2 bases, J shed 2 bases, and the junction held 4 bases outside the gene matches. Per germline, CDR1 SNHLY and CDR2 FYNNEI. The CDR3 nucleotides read TGTGCCAGCAGTGAAAGGGCTAGCGGGGCCTACGAGCAGTACTTC. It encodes CASSERASGAYEQYF.

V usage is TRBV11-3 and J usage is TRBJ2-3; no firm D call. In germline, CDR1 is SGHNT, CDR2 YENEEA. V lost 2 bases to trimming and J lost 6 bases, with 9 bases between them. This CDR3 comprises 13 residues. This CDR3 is CASSLIPSDTQYF. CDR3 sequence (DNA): TGTGCCAGCAGCTTAATCCCGTCGGATACGCAGTATTTT.

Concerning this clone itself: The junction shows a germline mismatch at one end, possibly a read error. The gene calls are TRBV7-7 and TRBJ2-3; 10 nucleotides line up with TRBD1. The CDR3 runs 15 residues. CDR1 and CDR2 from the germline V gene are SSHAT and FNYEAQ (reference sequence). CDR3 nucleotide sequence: TGTGCTAGCAGCCTCGACAGGGGGCGGACAGATACGCAGTATTTT. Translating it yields CASSLDRGRTDTQYF.

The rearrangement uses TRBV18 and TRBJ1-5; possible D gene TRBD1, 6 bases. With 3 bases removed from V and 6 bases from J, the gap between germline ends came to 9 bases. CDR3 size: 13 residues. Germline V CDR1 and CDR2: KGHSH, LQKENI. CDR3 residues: CASSPRGGQPQHF. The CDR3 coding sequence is TGTGCCAGCTCACCGAGGGGGGGTCAGCCCCAGCATTTT.

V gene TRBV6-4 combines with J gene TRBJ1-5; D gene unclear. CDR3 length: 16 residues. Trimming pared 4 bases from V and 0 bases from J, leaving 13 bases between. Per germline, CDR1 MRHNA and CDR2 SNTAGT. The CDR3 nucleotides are TGTGCCAGCAGTGTAACGGGAATTTATAGCAATCAGCCCCAGCATTTT. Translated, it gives CASSVTGIYSNQPQHF.

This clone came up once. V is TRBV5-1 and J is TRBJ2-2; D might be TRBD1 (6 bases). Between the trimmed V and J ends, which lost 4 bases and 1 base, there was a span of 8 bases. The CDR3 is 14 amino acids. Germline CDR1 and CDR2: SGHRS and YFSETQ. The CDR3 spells CASSGDMNTGELFF. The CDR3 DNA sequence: TGCGCCAGCAGCGGGGACATGAACACCGGGGAGCTGTTTTTT.

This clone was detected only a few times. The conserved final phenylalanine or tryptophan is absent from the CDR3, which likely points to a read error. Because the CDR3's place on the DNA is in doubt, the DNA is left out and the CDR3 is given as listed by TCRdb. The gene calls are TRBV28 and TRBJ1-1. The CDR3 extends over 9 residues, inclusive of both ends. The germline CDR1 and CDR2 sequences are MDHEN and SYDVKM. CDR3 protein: CASSVPRGK.

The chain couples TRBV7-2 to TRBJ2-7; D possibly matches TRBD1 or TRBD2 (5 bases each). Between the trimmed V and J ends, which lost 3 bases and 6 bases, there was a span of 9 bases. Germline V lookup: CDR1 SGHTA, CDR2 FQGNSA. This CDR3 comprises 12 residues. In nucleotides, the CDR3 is TGTGCCAGCAGCTTTTATGGGACCGAGCAGTACTTC. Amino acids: CASSFYGTEQYF.

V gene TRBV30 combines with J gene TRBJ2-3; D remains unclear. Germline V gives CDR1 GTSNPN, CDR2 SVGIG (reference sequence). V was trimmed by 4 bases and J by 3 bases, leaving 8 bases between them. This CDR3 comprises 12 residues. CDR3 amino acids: CAWTGMTDTQYF. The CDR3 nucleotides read TGTGCCTGGACCGGAATGACAGATACGCAGTATTTT. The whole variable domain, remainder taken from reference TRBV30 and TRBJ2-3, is SQTIHQWPATLVQPVGSPLSLECTVEGTSNPNLYWYRQAAGRGLQLLFYSVGIGQISSEVPQNLSASRPQDRQFILSSKKLLLSDSGFYLCAWTGMTDTQYFGPGTRLTVL.

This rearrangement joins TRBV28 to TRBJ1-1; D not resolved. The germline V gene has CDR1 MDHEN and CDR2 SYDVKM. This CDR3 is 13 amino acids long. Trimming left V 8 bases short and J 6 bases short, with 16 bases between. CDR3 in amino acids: CASRGVPHAEAFF. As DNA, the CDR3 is TGTGCCAGCCGGGGAGTACCTCACGCTGAAGCTTTCTTT.

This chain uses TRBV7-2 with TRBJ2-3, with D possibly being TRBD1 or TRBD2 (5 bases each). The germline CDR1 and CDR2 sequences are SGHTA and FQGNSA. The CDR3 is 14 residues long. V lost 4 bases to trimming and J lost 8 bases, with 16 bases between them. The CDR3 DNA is TGTGCCAGCAGCTCGACACCCTCTGGGGGTACGCAGTATTTT. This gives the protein CASSSTPSGGTQYF.

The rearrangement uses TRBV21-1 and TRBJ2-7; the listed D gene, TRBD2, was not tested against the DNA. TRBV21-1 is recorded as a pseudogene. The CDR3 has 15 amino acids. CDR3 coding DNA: TGTGCCAGCAGCAAAGTCGAGGAGAGCTCCTACGAGCAGTACTTC. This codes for CASSKVEESSYEQYF.